This passage covers 20 T cell receptor beta chains from one sample sequenced in a study of OX40 agonist ivuxolimab in advanced cancers. Produced via immunoSEQ multiplex PCR; TCRdb's table is partial and in-frame only. The sample gives more than 75,000 clones, 80% to 90% of which show up once; approximately 5% is in the top ten. Sequenced here: CD4+ or CD8+ T cells sorted from blood, sampled in a trial of the OX40 agonist ivuxolimab. The receptors shown here come from an adult with an advanced solid tumor such as melanoma, head and neck, liver or kidney cancer.

The gene calls are TRBV28 and TRBJ2-5; 7 bases agree with TRBD1. The DNA end is more similar to TRBJ2-7, so the J call may be wrong. This CDR3 has 14 amino acids. Germline V gene lookup returns CDR1 MDHEN and CDR2 SYDVKM. The CDR3 bases are TGTGCCAGCACCCCGACAGGGTCTCCCTACGAGCAGTACTTC. It translates to CASTPTGSPYEQYF.

The table lists this clone with a count of one. This chain uses TRBV7-3 with TRBJ2-3; 12 nucleotides match TRBD2. Germline V CDR1 and CDR2: SGHTA, FQGTGA. The CDR3 loop spans 16 amino acids. The V gene end was trimmed by 3 bases and the J gene end by 2 bases; junction bases not matched to a gene: 3. As DNA, the CDR3 is TGTGCCAGCAGCTTTCTAGCGGGGGGGAACACAGATACGCAGTATTTT. Residues: CASSFLAGGNTDTQYF.

The genes are TRBV19 and TRBJ2-5; D gene uncertain. The J call is uncertain, as TRBJ2-7 better fits the DNA end. The CDR3 runs 13 residues. CDR1 is LNHDA, CDR2 SQIVND, per germline (reference sequence). The CDR3 here is CASSQIVAYEQYF. DNA for the CDR3: TGTGCCAGTAGTCAGATAGTCGCCTACGAGCAGTACTTC.

The chain links TRBV15 to TRBJ2-4; D might be TRBD2 (7 bases). V lost 5 bases to trimming and J lost 2 bases, with 13 bases between them. The CDR3 has 15 residues. Germline values: CDR1 LNHNV, CDR2 YYDKDF (reference sequence). DNA of the CDR3: TGTGCCACCAGCCAAGGGGGGGCGTCCAAAAACATTCAGTACTTC. Translation: CATSQGGASKNIQYF.

The rearrangement links TRBV5-1 to TRBJ2-5; D remains unclear. Germline CDR1 reads SGHRS; CDR2 reads YFSETQ. The V gene lost 5 bases and the J gene lost 5 bases, with 10 bases spanning the gap. The CDR3 contains 12 residues. The CDR3 loop reads CASRAEYETQYF. CDR3 DNA: TGCGCCAGCAGGGCTGAGTACGAGACCCAGTACTTC. The full variable domain, in which reference TRBV5-1 and TRBJ2-5 provide the parts outside the CDR3, is KAGVTQTPRYLIKTRGQQVTLSCSPISGHRSVSWYQQTPGQGLQFLFEYFSETQRNKGNFPGRFSGRQFSNSRSEMNVSTLELGDSALYLCASRAEYETQYFGPGTRLLVL.

The rearrangement joins TRBV27 to TRBJ2-7; D possibly corresponds to TRBD1 (6 bases). The germline CDR1 and CDR2 sequences are MNHEY and SMNVEV (reference sequence). V lost 4 bases and J 2 bases, leaving 12 bases between the germline ends. The CDR3 runs 14 residues. The CDR3 region has the DNA TGTGCCAGCAGTTACCCAGGACAGACCTACGAGCAGTACTTC. Translated: CASSYPGQTYEQYF.

This sequence joins TRBV7-9 and TRBJ1-5; no clear D gene. V dropped 1 base and J dropped 9 bases, with 7 bases sitting between them. Germline CDR1 reads SEHNR; CDR2 reads FQNEAQ (reference sequence). This CDR3 has 12 residues. The CDR3 sequence is CASSLGDLPQHF. The CDR3 DNA sequence: TGTGCCAGCAGCTTAGGGGATTTGCCCCAGCATTTT.

This chain links TRBV15 with TRBJ2-2; D not resolved. This CDR3 contains 12 residues. CDR1 and CDR2 (germline): LNHNV, YYDKDF (reference sequence). Deletions cut 1 base from V and 6 bases from J, with 3 bases between. For the CDR3, the DNA is TGTGCCACCAGCAGAGCTCCCGGGGAGCTGTTTTTT. Amino acids: CATSRAPGELFF.

The rearrangement joins TRBV4-3 to TRBJ2-1; 9 nucleotides line up with TRBD2. Looked up from germline, CDR1 is LGHNA and CDR2 is YSLEER. V was pared by 0 bases and J by 8 bases, with 8 bases of the junction left unmatched. The CDR3 contains 16 residues. This CDR3 is CASSQDWAGGTDEQFF. The DNA for the CDR3 is TGCGCCAGCAGCCAAGATTGGGCGGGGGGGACCGATGAGCAGTTCTTC.

The CDR3 DNA reads as TGTGCCAGTAGTATACAACTAGTTAGCGAGCAGTACTTC. This gives the protein CASSIQLVSEQYF. The V call is TRBV19, the J call TRBJ2-7; D is perhaps TRBD2 (5 bases). The CDR3 totals 13 residues. Deletions cut 2 bases from V and 6 bases from J, with 11 bases between. CDR1 LNHDA and CDR2 SQIVND come from the germline V gene (reference sequence). The entire variable domain, with the rest obtained from reference TRBV19 and TRBJ2-7, is as follows: DGGITQSPKYLFRKEGQNVTLSCEQNLNHDAMYWYRQDPGQGLRLIYYSQIVNDFQKGDIAEGYSVSREKKESFPLTVTSAQKNPTAFYLCASSIQLVSEQYFGPGTRLTVT.

This chain links TRBV14 with TRBJ2-1, with D perhaps given as TRBD1 or TRBD2 (6 bases each). Germline loops: CDR1 SGHDN, CDR2 FVKESK. This CDR3 comprises 15 residues. The V end lost 5 bases, the J end lost 0 bases, and 11 bases lay between the germline ends. CDR3 protein: CASSYGGPSYNEQFF. CDR3 coding DNA: TGTGCCAGCAGCTACGGGGGCCCCTCCTACAATGAGCAGTTCTTC.

The J gene is TRBJ2-3, the V gene TRBV7-9, with TRBD1 as a possible D gene (6 bases). Looked up from germline, CDR1 is SEHNR and CDR2 is FQNEAQ (reference sequence). V gave up 5 bases and J gave up 4 bases, with 13 bases separating them. CDR3 length equals 14 residues. CDR3 nucleotides: TGTGCCAGCAGCCTACAGGGTTCCTCAGATACGCAGTATTTT. Its translation: CASSLQGSSDTQYF.

This chain links TRBV6-6 with TRBJ2-3, with D tentatively TRBD2 (5 bases). Trimming removed 0 bases at V and 4 bases at J, with 14 bases between. This CDR3 region has 16 residues. Germline V gives CDR1 MNHNY, CDR2 SVGAGI (reference sequence). In DNA, the CDR3 is TGTGCCAGCAGTTACTCAAGCCGGGGAAGTTCAGATACGCAGTATTTT. It specifies CASSYSSRGSSDTQYF.

V gene TRBV27 combines with J gene TRBJ2-1; 15 bases agree with TRBD2. The ends lost 4 bases at V and 8 bases at J; junction bases unmatched: 6. This CDR3 is 16 amino acids long. In germline, CDR1 is MNHEY, CDR2 SMNVEV (reference sequence). CDR3 residues: CASSYRTSGRAHEQFF. In nucleotides, the CDR3 is TGTGCCAGCAGTTATCGGACTAGCGGGAGGGCCCATGAGCAGTTCTTC.

The sample holds one count of this clone. V and J are TRBV10-1 and TRBJ1-2, with unresolved D. V lost 2 bases and J 4 bases, leaving 5 bases between the germline ends. Germline V gives CDR1 WNHNN, CDR2 SYGVQD (reference sequence). The CDR3 is made up of 12 amino acids. The CDR3 here is CASSEGSYGYTF. The DNA for the CDR3 is TGCGCCAGCAGTGAGGGTTCCTATGGCTACACCTTC.

This clone was seen more than once but under ten times. The chain joins TRBV6-5 to TRBJ2-7; 14 bases fit TRBD2. This CDR3 contains 15 residues. CDR1 is MNHEY, CDR2 SVGAGI, per germline. V lost 5 bases, J lost 5 bases, and 5 bases stayed unmatched. CDR3 DNA sequence: TGTGCCAGCAGTGGGACTAGCGGGAGAACTAACGAGCAGTACTTC. It specifies CASSGTSGRTNEQYF.

This clone appeared a few times. This rearrangement joins TRBV19 to TRBJ2-1; 8 bases map to TRBD2. V shed 7 bases, J shed 7 bases, and the junction held 15 bases outside the gene matches. The CDR3 totals 16 residues. The V gene's germline CDR1 is LNHDA and CDR2 SQIVND (reference sequence). The CDR3 is CASTPGELAAKNEQFF. The CDR3 DNA follows: TGTGCCAGTACCCCTGGGGAACTAGCGGCTAAAAATGAGCAGTTCTTC.

A few counts support this clone. CDR3 coding DNA: TGTGCCAGCAGCGCCAATACCTACGAGCAGTACTTC. This translates into CASSANTYEQYF. This rearrangement joins TRBV9 to TRBJ2-7; D not resolved. Trimming cost V 3 bases and J 2 bases, with 6 bases left between them. The CDR3 runs to 12 residues. Germline CDR1 reads SGDLS; CDR2 reads YYNGEE.

This clone was observed a few times. The chain has TRBV10-3 and TRBJ2-7; no reliable D call. CDR1 and CDR2 from the germline V gene are ENHRY and SYGVKD. The V and J ends lost 8 bases and 4 bases respectively, with 9 bases between them. This CDR3 comprises 11 residues. The CDR3 DNA reads TGTGCCATCGCCTCCAGTTACGAGCAGTACTTC. This gives the protein CAIASSYEQYF.

J is TRBJ2-5 and V is TRBV5-6, with D tentatively TRBD2 (5 bases). This CDR3 is built from 15 residues. From germline, CDR1 is SGHDT and CDR2 YYEEEE. V was cut by 4 bases and J by 5 bases, with 18 bases left in between. For the CDR3, the DNA is TGTGCCAGCAGCCTGCCCCCGGGCCGAGGGGAGACCCAGTACTTC. This encodes CASSLPPGRGETQYF.